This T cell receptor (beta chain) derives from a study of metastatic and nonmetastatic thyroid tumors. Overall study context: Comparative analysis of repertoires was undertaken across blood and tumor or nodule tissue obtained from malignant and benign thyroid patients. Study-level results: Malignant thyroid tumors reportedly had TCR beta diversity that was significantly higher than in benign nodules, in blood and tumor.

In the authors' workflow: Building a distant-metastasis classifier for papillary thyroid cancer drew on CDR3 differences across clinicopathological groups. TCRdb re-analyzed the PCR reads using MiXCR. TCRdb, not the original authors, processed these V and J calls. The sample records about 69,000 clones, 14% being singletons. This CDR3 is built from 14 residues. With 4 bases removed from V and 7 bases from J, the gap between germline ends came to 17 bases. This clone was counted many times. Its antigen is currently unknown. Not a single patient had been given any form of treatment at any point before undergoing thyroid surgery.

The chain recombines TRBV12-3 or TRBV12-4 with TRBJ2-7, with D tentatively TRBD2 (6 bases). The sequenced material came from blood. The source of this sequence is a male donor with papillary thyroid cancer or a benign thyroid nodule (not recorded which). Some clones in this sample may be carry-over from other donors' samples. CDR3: CASSSFGTAGEQYF. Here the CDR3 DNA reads TGTGCCAGCAGTTCCTTCGGGACGGCGGGGGAGCAGTACTTC.